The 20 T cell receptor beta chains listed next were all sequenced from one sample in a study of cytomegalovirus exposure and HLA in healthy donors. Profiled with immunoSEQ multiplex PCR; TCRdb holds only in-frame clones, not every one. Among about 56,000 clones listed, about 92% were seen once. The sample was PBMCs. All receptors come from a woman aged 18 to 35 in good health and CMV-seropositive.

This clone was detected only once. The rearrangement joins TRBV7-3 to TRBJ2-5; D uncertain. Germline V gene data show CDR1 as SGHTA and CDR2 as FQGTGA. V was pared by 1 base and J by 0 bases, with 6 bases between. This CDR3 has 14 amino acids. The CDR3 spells CASSLSPNQETQYF. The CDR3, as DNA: TGTGCCAGCAGCTTAAGCCCTAACCAAGAGACCCAGTACTTC.

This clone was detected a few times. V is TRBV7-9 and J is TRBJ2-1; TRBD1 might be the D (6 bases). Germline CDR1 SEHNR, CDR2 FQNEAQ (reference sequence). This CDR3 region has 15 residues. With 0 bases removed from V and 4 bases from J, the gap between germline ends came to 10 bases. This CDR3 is CASSLARDTYNEQFF. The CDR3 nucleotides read TGTGCCAGCAGCTTAGCCCGGGACACGTACAATGAGCAGTTCTTC.

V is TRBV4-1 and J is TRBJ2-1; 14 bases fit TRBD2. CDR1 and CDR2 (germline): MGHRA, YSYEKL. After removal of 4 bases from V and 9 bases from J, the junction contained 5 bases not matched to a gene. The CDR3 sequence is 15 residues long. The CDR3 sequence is CASSPRLAGGGEQFF. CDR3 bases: TGCGCCAGCAGCCCTAGACTAGCGGGGGGGGGTGAGCAGTTCTTC.

In DNA form, the CDR3 reads TGTGCCAGTAGTGGAAAGGGGCGCGGTGAAAAACTGTTTTTT. It is translated as CASSGKGRGEKLFF. The chain recombines TRBV19 with TRBJ1-4; perhaps TRBD1 as D (5 bases). Deletions cut 5 bases from V and 7 bases from J, with 14 bases between. The CDR3 runs 14 residues. Germline lookup yields CDR1 LNHDA and CDR2 SQIVND (reference sequence).

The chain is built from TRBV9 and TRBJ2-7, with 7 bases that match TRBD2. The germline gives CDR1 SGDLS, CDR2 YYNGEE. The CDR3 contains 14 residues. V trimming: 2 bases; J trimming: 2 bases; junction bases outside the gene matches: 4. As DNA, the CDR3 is TGTGCCAGCAGCGTGGAGGGAGGGCCCTACGAGCAGTACTTC. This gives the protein CASSVEGGPYEQYF.

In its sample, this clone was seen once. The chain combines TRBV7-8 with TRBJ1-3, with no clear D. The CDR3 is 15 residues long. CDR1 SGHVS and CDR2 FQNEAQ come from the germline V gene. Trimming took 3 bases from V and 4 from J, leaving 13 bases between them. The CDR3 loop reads CASSFSPYQGNTIYF. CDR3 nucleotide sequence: TGTGCCAGCAGCTTTAGCCCCTACCAAGGAAACACCATATATTTT.

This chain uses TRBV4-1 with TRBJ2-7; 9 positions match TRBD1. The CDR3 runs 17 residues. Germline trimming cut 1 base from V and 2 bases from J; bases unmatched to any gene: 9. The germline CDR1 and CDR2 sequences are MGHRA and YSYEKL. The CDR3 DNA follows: TGCGCCAGCAGCCAAGGGGAACCGGGACAGGGAGCCTACGAGCAGTACTTC. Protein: CASSQGEPGQGAYEQYF.

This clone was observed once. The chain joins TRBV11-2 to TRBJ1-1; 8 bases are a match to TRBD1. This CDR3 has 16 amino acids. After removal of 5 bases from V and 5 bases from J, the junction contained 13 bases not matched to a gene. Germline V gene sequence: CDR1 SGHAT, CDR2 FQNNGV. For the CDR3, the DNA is TGTGCCAGCAGCCCCTTACGGCAGGGGGCAGGGACTGAAGCTTTCTTT. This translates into CASSPLRQGAGTEAFF.

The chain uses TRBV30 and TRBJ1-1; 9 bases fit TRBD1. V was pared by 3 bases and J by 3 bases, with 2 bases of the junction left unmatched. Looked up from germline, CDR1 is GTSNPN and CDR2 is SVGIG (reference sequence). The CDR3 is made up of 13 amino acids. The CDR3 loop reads CAWRGDRDTEAFF. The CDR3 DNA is TGTGCCTGGAGGGGGGACAGGGACACTGAAGCTTTCTTT.

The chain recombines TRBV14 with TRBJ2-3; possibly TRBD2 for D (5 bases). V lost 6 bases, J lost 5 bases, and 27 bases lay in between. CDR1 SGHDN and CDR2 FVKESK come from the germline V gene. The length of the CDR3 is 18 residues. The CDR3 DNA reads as TGTGCCAGCAGTCCCGCGTCCGGGGAAGGGTGGGTAAGAGATACGCAGTATTTT. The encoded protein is CASSPASGEGWVRDTQYF.

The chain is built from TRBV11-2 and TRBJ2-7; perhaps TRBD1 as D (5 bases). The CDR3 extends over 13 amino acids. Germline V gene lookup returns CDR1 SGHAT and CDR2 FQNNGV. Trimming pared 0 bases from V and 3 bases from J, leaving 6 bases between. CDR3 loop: CASSLDRVYEQYF. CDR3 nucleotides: TGTGCCAGCAGCTTAGACAGGGTCTACGAGCAGTACTTC.

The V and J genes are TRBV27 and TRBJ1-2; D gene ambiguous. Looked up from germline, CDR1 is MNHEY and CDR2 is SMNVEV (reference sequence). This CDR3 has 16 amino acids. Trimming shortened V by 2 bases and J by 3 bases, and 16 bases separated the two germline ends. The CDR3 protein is CASSLRGGRPDYGYTF. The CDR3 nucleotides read TGTGCCAGCAGTTTAAGAGGCGGCCGGCCCGACTATGGCTACACCTTC.

CDR3 bases: TGTGCCATCACCACAGGACCCAATCAGCCCCAGCATTTT. Its translation is CAITTGPNQPQHF. The chain joins TRBV10-3 to TRBJ1-5; D may be TRBD1 (5 bases). Germline V lookup: CDR1 ENHRY, CDR2 SYGVKD. Trimming removed 7 bases at V and 3 bases at J, with 10 bases between. CDR3 length equals 13 residues.

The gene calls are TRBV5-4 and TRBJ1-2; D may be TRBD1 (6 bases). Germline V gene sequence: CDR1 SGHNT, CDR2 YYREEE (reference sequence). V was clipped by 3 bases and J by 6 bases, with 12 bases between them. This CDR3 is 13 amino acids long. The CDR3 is CASSSNRVNGYTF. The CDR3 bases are TGTGCCAGCAGCTCAAACAGGGTCAATGGCTACACCTTC.

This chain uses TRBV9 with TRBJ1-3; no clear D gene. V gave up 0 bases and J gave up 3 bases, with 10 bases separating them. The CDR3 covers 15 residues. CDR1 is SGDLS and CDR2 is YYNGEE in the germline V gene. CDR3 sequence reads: CASSVGRASGNTIYF. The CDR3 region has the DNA TGTGCCAGCAGCGTAGGCAGAGCTAGTGGAAACACCATATATTTT.

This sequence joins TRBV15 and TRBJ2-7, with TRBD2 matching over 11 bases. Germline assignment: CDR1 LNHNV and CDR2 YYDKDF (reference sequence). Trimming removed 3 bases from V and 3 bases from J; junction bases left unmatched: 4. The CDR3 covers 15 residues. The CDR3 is CATSSSGGVSYEQYF. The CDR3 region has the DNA TGTGCCACCAGCAGTAGCGGGGGGGTCAGCTACGAGCAGTACTTC.

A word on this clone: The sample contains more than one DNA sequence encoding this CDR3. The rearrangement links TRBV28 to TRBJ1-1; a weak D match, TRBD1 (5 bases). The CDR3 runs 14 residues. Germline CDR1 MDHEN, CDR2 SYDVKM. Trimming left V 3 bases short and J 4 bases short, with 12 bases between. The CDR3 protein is CASSLGGTGTEAFF. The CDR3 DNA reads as TGTGCCAGCAGTTTGGGGGGGACGGGCACTGAAGCTTTCTTT.

CDR3 loop: CASSLRGIAKNIQYF. The CDR3 DNA is TGTGCCAGCAGTTTGCGCGGGATAGCCAAAAACATTCAGTACTTC. This chain links TRBV28 with TRBJ2-4, with TRBD2 as a possible D gene (6 bases). V was shortened by 3 bases and J by 0 bases, with 9 bases between the two germline ends. The CDR3 is 15 amino acids. From germline, CDR1 is MDHEN and CDR2 SYDVKM.

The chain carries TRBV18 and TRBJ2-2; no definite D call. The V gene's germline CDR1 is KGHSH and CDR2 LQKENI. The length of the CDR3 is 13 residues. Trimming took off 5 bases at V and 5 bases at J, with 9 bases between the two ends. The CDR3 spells CASSSSITGELFF. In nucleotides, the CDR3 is TGTGCCAGCTCATCCTCTATTACCGGGGAGCTGTTTTTT.

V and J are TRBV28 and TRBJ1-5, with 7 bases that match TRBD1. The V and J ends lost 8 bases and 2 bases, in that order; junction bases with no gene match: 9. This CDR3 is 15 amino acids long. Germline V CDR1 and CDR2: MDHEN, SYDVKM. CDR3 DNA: TGTGCCAGCCTGATCCGGGACAGAGGCAATCAGCCCCAGCATTTT. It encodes CASLIRDRGNQPQHF. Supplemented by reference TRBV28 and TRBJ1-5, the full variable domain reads DVKVTQSSRYLVKRTGEKVFLECVQDMDHENMFWYRQDPGLGLRLIYFSYDVKMKEKGDIPEGYSVSREKKERFSLILESASTNQTSMYLCASLIRDRGNQPQHFGDGTRLSIL.